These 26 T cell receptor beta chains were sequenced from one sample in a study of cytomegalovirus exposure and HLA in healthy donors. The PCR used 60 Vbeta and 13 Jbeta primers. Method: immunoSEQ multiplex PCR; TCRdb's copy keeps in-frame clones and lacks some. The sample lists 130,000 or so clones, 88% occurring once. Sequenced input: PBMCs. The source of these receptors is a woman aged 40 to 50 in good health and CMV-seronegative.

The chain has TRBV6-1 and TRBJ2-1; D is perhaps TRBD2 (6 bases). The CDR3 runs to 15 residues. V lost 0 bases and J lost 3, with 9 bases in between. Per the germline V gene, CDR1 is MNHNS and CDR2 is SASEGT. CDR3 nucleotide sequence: TGTGCCAGCAGTGAAGCGGGCGGGAACTACAATGAGCAGTTCTTC. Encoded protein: CASSEAGGNYNEQFF.

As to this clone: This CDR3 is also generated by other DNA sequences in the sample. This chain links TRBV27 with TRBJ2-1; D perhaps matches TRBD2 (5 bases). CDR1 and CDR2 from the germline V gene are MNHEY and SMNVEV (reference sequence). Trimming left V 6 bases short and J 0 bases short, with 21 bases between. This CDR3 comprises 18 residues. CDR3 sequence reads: CASSFPRARISSYNEQFF. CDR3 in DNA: TGTGCCAGCAGCTTTCCGCGGGCTAGGATAAGCTCCTACAATGAGCAGTTCTTC.

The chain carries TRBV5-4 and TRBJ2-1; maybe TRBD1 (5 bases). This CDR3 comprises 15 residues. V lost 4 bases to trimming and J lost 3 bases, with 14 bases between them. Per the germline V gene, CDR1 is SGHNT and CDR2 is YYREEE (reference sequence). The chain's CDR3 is CASSREGANYNEQFF. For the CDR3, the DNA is TGTGCCAGCAGCCGCGAAGGGGCGAACTACAATGAGCAGTTCTTC.

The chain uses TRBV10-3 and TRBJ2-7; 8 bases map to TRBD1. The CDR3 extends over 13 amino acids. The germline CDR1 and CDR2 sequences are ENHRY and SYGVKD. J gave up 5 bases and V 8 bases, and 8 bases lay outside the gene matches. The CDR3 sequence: CAIEGQGSHEQYF. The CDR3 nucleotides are TGTGCCATCGAAGGACAGGGATCCCACGAGCAGTACTTC.

CDR3 protein: CASSFSGYSTDTQYF. The CDR3 DNA sequence: TGCGCCAGCAGTTTTAGCGGATATAGCACAGATACGCAGTATTTT. The V call is TRBV5-1, the J call TRBJ2-3; TRBD2 might be the D (6 bases). V lost 5 bases to trimming and J lost 0 bases, with 13 bases between them. The CDR3 contains 15 residues. Germline loops: CDR1 SGHRS, CDR2 YFSETQ.

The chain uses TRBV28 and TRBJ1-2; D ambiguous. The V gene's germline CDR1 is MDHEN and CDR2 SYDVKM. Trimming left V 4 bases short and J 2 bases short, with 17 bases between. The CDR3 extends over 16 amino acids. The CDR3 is CASSSPLRGSNYGYTF. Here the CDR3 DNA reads TGTGCCAGCAGTTCACCCCTCCGGGGTTCGAACTATGGCTACACCTTC.

In DNA, the CDR3 is TGTGCCAGCAGCCAAGGTAGCAGCTATGGCTACACCTTC. Encoded protein: CASSQGSSYGYTF. This rearrangement joins TRBV14 to TRBJ1-2; D unresolved. Germline CDR1 is SGHDN and CDR2 is FVKESK. The CDR3 length is 13 residues. The germline V and J ends were trimmed by 1 base and 4 bases, with 7 bases remaining between them. Full variable domain (outside the CDR3, taken from reference TRBV14 and TRBJ1-2): EAGVTQFPSHSVIEKGQTVTLRCDPISGHDNLYWYRRVMGKEIKFLLHFVKESKQDESGMPNNRFLAERTGGTYSTLKVQPAELEDSGVYFCASSQGSSYGYTFGSGTRLTVV.

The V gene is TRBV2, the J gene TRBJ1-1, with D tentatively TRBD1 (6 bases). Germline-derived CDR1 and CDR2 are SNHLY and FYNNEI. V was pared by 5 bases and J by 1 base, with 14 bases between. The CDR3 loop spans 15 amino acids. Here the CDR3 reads CASSLQGTRNTEAFF. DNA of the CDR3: TGTGCCAGCAGTCTCCAGGGGACGAGGAACACTGAAGCTTTCTTT.

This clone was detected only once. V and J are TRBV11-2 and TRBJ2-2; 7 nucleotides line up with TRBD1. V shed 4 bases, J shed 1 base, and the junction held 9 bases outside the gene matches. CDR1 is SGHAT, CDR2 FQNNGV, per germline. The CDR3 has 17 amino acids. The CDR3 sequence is CASSSIETGVNTGELFF. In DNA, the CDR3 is TGTGCCAGCAGCTCGATAGAAACAGGGGTGAACACCGGGGAGCTGTTTTTT.

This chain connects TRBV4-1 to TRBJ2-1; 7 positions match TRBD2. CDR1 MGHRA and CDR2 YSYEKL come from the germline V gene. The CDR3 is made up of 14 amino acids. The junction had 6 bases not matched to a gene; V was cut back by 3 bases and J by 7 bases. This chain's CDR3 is CASSQGLSGNEQFF. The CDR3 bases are TGCGCCAGCAGCCAGGGCCTTAGCGGGAATGAGCAGTTCTTC.

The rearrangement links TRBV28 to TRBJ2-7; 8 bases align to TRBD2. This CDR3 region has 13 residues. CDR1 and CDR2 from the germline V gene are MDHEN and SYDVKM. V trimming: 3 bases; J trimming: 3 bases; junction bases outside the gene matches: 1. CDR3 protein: CASSFREGYEQYF. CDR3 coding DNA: TGTGCCAGCAGTTTCCGGGAGGGCTACGAGCAGTACTTC.

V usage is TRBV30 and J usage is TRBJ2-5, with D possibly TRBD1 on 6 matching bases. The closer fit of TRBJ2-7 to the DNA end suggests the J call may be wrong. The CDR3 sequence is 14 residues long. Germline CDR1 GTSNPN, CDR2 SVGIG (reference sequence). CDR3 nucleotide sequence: TGTGCCTGGAGTGTCCCCCAACAGGGAGACGAGCAGTACTTC. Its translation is CAWSVPQQGDEQYF.

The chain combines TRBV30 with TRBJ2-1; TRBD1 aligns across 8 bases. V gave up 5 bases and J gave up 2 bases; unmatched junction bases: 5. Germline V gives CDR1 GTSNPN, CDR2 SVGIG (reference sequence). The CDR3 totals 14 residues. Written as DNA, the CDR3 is TGTGCCTGGGTTACAGGGGGGACCTACAATGAGCAGTTCTTC. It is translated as CAWVTGGTYNEQFF.

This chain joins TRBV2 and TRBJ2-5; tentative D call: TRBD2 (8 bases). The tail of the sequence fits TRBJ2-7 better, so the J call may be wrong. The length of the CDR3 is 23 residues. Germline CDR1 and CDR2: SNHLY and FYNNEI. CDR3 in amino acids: CASSTIRGVSRGLVPANYYEQYF. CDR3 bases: TGTGCCAGCAGTACAATCAGGGGGGTCTCGAGGGGACTAGTCCCTGCTAATTACTACGAGCAGTACTTC.

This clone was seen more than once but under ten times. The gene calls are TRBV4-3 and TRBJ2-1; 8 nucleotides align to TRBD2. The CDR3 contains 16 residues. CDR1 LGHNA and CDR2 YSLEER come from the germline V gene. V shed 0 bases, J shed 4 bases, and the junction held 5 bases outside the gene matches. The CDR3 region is CASSQEPTSGYNEQFF. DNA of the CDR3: TGCGCCAGCAGCCAAGAACCAACTAGCGGTTACAATGAGCAGTTCTTC.

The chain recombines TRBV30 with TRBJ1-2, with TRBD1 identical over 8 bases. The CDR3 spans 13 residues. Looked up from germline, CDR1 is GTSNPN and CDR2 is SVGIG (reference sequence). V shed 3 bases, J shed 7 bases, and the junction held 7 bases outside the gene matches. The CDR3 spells CAWRRTGRLGYTF. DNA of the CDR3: TGTGCCTGGAGGCGGACAGGGCGCCTTGGCTACACCTTC.

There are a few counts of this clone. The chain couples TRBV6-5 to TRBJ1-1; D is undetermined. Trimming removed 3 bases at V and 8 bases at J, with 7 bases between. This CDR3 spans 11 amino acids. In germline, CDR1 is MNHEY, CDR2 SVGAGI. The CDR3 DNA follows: TGTGCCAGCAGTTATGGCAGAGAAGCTTTCTTT. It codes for CASSYGREAFF.

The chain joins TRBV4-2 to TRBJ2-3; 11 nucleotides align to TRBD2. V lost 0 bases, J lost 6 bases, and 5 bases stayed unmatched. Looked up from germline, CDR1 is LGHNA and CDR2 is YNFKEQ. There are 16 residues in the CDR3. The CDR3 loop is CASSQDLAGGADTQYF. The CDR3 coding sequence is TGTGCCAGCAGCCAAGATTTAGCGGGAGGGGCGGATACGCAGTATTTT.

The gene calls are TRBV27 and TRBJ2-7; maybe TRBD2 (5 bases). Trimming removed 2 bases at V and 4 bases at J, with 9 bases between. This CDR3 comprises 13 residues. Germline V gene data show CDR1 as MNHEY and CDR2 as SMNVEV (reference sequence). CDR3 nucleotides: TGTGCCAGCAGTTTAGGGGAGAAGTACGAGCAGTACTTC. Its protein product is CASSLGEKYEQYF.

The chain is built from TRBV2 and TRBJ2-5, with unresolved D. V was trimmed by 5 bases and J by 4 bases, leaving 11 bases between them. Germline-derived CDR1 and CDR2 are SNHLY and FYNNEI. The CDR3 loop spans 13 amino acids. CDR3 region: CASSSRSRETQYF. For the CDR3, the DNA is TGTGCCAGCAGTTCTCGGTCCCGAGAGACCCAGTACTTC.

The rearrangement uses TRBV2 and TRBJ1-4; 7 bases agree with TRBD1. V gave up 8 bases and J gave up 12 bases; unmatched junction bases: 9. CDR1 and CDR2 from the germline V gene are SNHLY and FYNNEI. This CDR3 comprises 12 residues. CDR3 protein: CASSNRGLELFF. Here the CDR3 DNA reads TGTGCCAGCTCAAACAGGGGTTTGGAACTGTTTTTT.

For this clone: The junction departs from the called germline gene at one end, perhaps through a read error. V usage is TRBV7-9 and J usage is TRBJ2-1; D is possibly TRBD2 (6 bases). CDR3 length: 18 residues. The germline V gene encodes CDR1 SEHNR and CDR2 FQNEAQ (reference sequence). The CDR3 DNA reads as TGTTCCAGCAGCTTAAAAAGGGATAGCGGTAGCTCCTACAATGAGCAGTTCTTC. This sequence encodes CSSSLKRDSGSSYNEQFF.

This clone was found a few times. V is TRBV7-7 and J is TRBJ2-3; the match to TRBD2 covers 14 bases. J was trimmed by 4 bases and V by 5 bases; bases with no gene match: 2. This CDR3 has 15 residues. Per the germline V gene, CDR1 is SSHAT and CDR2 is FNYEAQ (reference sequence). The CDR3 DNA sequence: TGTGCCAGCAGCCAGGGACTAGCGGGGGCAGATACGCAGTATTTT. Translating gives CASSQGLAGADTQYF.

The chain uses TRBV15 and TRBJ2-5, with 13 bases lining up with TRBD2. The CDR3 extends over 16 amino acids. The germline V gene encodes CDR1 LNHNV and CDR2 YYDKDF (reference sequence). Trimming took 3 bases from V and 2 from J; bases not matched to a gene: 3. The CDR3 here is CATSRGLAGLQETQYF. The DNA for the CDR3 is TGTGCCACCAGCAGGGGACTAGCGGGACTACAAGAGACCCAGTACTTC.

The CDR3 nucleotides are TGTGCCTGTACCAAGGGACTAGCAACTAGCACAGATACGCAGTATTTT. Amino acids: CACTKGLATSTDTQYF. The rearrangement links TRBV30 to TRBJ2-3; TRBD2 matches 9 bases. CDR3 length: 16 amino acids. The V gene's germline CDR1 is GTSNPN and CDR2 SVGIG (reference sequence). Germline trimming cut 6 bases from V and 0 bases from J; bases unmatched to any gene: 10.

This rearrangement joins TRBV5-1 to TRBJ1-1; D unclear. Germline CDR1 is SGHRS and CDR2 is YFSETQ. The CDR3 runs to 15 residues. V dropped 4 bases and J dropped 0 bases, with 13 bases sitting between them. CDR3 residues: CASSKSGSLNTEAFF. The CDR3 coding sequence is TGCGCCAGCAGCAAGTCGGGGTCCCTGAACACTGAAGCTTTCTTT.